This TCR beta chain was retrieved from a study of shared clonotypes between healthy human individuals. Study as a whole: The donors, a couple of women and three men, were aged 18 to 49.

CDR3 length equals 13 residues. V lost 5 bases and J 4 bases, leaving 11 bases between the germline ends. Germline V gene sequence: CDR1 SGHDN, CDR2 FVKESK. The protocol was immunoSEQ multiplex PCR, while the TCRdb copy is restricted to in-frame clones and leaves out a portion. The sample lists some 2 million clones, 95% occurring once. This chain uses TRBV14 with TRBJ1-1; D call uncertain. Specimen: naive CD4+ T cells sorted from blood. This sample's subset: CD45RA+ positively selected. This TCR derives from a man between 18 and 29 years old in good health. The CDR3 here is CASSYQYGTEAFF. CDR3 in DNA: TGTGCCAGCAGCTATCAATACGGCACTGAAGCTTTCTTT.